This T cell receptor (beta chain) was obtained from a study of T cells in Graves' hyperthyroidism and ophthalmopathy. Points from the study as a whole: Appearing also in blood were most of the thyroid clonotypes expanded above 0.001. A 13 V-J signature model discriminated ophthalmopathy versus stable hyperthyroidism.

What was amplified from RNA transcripts were TCR beta CDR3 regions. First-round RT-PCR with HTBI primers amplified the TCR CDR3 region. TCRdb used MiXCR to reprocess the multiplex PCR reads, holding one entry per CDR3 protein. The sample shows a few hundred thousand distinct CDR3 sequences, about 13% of them seen only once. Of note for this clonotype: The target antigen is unknown.

The V and J ends lost 5 bases and 4 bases respectively, with 12 bases between them. The CDR3 is 15 amino acids. Germline lookup yields CDR1 SGHTA and CDR2 FQGTGA. Clinical symptoms, serum thyroxine, TRAb, thyroid ultrasound and orbital computed tomography informed diagnoses. Isolation of PBMCs was performed on approximately 10 ml fresh peripheral blood. This TCR came from a woman younger than 35 with Graves' hyperthyroidism. Material for sequencing was blood. The chain uses TRBV7-3 and TRBJ2-6, with D perhaps TRBD1 or TRBD2 (5 bases each). The CDR3 here is CASSLGTAGANVLTF. CDR3 nucleotides: TGTGCCAGCAGCCTGGGGACGGCGGGGGCCAACGTCCTGACTTTC.